This note documents a single T cell receptor (beta chain) sequence. Its antigen is currently unknown. This sample is drawn from a study of cytomegalovirus exposure and HLA in healthy donors. Study conclusions and caveats: The authors confirmed in vitro that a few CMV-associated chains were specific for CMV antigens. It was taken for granted in presence/absence analyses that sequencing depth across donors was roughly uniform. It was reportedly the case that the classifier diagnosed cytomegalovirus status with high specificity and sensitivity. According to the study, some 160 TCR beta chains were cytomegalovirus-associated.

Primers for the PCR totalled 60 Vbeta and 13 Jbeta. Here immunoSEQ multiplex PCR was the method, and the copy in TCRdb shows in-frame clones only, minus some. The data show about 200,000 clones, 55% to 75% seen once. The CDR3 loop spans 16 amino acids. CDR1 is SGHTA and CDR2 is FQGNSA in the germline V gene. V was cut by 4 bases and J by 0 bases, with 13 bases left in between. This sequence joins TRBV7-2 and TRBJ1-3; tentatively, D is TRBD1 (6 bases). The sequencing input was PBMCs. This receptor was obtained from a man between 40 and 49 years old in good health and CMV-seropositive. The CDR3 spells CASSSPTGGSGNTIYF. The CDR3 coding sequence is TGTGCCAGCAGCTCCCCGACAGGAGGCTCTGGAAACACCATATATTTT.